The clone carrying this TCR beta chain was detected only a few times. The antigen is undetermined. This sample stems from a study of T cells after yellow fever vaccination. About the study: Fractions of low cell number were prepared using SMART-Seq v4 Ultra Low Input. General observations from the study: Detected again after the booster were most primary-vaccination clones, at approximately 95% CD4 and 88% CD8.

Conversion of TCR transcripts into cDNA relied on 5'RACE template switching, which added a universal primer site and UMIs. TCRdb recomputed calls from the 5' RACE reads with MiXCR, one row per CDR3 protein. The sample comprises 240,000 or so distinct CDR3 sequences, 6.9% of which are singletons, and 0.65% to 0.9% rests with the top ten. CDR1 DFQATT and CDR2 SNEGSKA come from the germline V gene (reference sequence). J was trimmed by 2 bases and V by 6 bases; bases with no gene match: 10. The CDR3 sequence is 16 residues long. J is TRBJ2-2 and V is TRBV20-1; the match to TRBD2 covers 9 bases. This receptor was taken from a man younger than 45 who received the YFV17D yellow fever vaccine. Sequenced material: CD4+ T cells sorted from PBMCs, taken 15 days after the yellow fever booster vaccination. CDR3 residues: CSAQEGLAGNTGELFF. The CDR3 DNA is TGCAGTGCCCAGGAGGGACTAGCCGGTAACACCGGGGAGCTGTTTTTT.